There are a few counts of the clone carrying this TCR beta chain. This entry is derived from a study of low-dose radiotherapy and immunotherapy resistance in tumors. Turning to the study itself: For Cohort 1, fractions of 0.5 Gy were given every 2 weeks, reaching 6.5 Gy overall.

Germline CDR1 reads WSHSY; CDR2 reads SAAADI. This CDR3 has 16 residues. V was shortened by 2 bases and J by 2 bases, with 16 bases between the two germline ends. This sample's time point: after trial treatment. Specified treatment: LDRT plus nivolumab, ipilimumab, low-dose cyclophosphamide and aspirin (RACIN trial). Donors were dosed with nivolumab and ipilimumab; they also received aspirin, low-dose cyclophosphamide and low-dose radiotherapy. TRAV- and TRBV-specific primers were used for first-strand cDNA, which covered alpha and beta chains. With a constant-region primer and a V-primer adapter, TCRs were subjected to 20 PCR cycles of amplification. In vitro transcription amplified isolated mRNA. TCRdb analysed the reads with MiXCR anew, one entry per CDR3 protein. The data hold 95,000 to 100,000 distinct CDR3 sequences, with around 21% observed a single time.

Sequencing was performed on PBMCs, taken after low-dose radiotherapy plus immunotherapy. The chain links TRBV10-2 to TRBJ2-7; TRBD2 is a possible D gene (5 bases). The sequence came from a male donor with prostate cancer. CDR3 loop: CASSEVGLALAYEQYF. CDR3 coding DNA: TGCGCCAGCAGTGAGGTCGGTCTAGCTCTCGCCTACGAGCAGTACTTC.